These 2 T cell receptor beta chains originate from one sample sequenced in a study of cytomegalovirus exposure and HLA in healthy donors (dated by TCRdb to about 2017). Preparation of the library involved the immunoSEQ multiplex PCR assay. A mixture of 60 forward primers for TCR Vbeta segments and 13 reverse primers for TCR Jbeta segments was used in the multiplex PCR. This is the immuneACCESS table as TCRdb keeps it, with only in-frame sequences that have V and J called. A part of the clones is gone; compared with another copy, unresolved V genes explain less than half, and the rest is unexplained. This sample comprises some 170,000 clones, about four fifths of them detected only once. The ten largest clones take up under 15% of the sample. The sample comprised PBMCs. The receptors derive from a woman aged 45-59 years in good health and CMV-seronegative.

This clone was found once. The V call is TRBV6-1, the J call TRBJ2-3, with D possibly matching TRBD2 (6 bases). The CDR3 extends over 11 amino acids. CDR1 and CDR2 (germline): MNHNS, SASEGT. V was clipped by 5 bases and J by 8 bases, with 8 bases between them. CDR3 sequence: CASSPGLTQYF. Written as DNA, the CDR3 is TGTGCCAGCAGTCCGGGACTTACGCAGTATTTT.

This clone has only a few counts. The rearrangement joins TRBV5-6 to TRBJ2-7; D call uncertain. Germline assignment: CDR1 SGHDT and CDR2 YYEEEE. This CDR3 contains 12 residues. The V end lost 3 bases, the J end lost 6 bases, and 10 bases lay between the germline ends. The CDR3 bases are TGTGCCAGCAGCTCCGGTGGTCTCGAGCAGTACTTC. Protein sequence: CASSSGGLEQYF.